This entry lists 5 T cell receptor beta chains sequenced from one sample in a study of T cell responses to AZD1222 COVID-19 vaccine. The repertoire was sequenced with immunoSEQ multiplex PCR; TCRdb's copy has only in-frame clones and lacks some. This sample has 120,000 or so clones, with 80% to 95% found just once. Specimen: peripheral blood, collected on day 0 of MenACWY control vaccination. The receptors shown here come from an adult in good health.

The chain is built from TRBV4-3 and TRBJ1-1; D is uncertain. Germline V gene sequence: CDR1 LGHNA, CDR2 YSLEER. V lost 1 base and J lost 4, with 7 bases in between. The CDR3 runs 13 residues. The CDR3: CASSQVRSTEAFF. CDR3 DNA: TGCGCCAGCAGCCAAGTACGGTCCACTGAAGCTTTCTTT.

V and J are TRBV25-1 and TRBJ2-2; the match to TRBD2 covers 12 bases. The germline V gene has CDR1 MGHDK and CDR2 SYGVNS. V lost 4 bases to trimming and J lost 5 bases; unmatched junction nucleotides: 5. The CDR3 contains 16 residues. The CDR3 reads CASSALAGGWTGELFF. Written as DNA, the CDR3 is TGTGCCAGCAGTGCACTAGCGGGGGGTTGGACCGGGGAGCTGTTTTTT.

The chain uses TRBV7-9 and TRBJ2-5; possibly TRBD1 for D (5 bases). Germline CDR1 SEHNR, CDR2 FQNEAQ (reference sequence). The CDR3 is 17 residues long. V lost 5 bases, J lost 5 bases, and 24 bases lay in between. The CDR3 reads CASSPTLEQVTRETQYF. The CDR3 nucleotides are TGTGCCAGCAGCCCAACACTCGAACAGGTCACTCGGGAGACCCAGTACTTC.

Here the CDR3 DNA reads TGTGCCAGCAAGGGGGGAGCGACAGATACGCAGTATTTT. This encodes CASKGGATDTQYF. The gene calls are TRBV12-3 or TRBV12-4 and TRBJ2-3, with D possibly being TRBD1 or TRBD2 (6 bases each). Trimming shortened V by 7 bases and J by 3 bases, and 11 bases separated the two germline ends. The CDR3 runs 13 residues.

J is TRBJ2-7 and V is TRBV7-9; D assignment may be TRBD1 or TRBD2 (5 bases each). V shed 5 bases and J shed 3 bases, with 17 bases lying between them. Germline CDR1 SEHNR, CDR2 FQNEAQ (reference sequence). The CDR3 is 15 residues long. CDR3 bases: TGTGCCAGCAGCCCAGGGACGGTGTCAGACTACGAGCAGTACTTC. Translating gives CASSPGTVSDYEQYF.